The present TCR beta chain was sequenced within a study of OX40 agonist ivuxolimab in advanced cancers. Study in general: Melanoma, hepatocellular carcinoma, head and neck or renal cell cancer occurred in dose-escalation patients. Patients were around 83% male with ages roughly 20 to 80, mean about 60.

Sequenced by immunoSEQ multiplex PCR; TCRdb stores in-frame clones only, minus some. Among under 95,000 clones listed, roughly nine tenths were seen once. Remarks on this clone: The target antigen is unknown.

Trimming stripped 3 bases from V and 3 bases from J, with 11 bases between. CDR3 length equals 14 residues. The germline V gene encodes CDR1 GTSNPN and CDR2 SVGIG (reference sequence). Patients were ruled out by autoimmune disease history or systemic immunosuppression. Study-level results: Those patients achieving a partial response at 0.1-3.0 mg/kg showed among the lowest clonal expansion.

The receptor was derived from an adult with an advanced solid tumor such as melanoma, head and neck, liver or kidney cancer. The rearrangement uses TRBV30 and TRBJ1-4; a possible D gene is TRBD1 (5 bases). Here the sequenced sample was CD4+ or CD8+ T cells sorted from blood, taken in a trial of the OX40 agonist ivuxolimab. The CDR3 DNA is TGTGCCTGGAGCAGGGAGGTACCTAATGAAAAACTGTTTTTT. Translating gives CAWSREVPNEKLFF.